What follows is one T cell receptor beta chain and its context. The source of the sample is a study of shared clonotypes between healthy human individuals. Study overall: The composition of the donors was two women and three men aged 18 to 49.

Germline CDR1 SNHLY, CDR2 FYNNEI. The CDR3 totals 14 residues. V lost 2 bases and J lost 5, with 11 bases in between. Clones were sequenced by immunoSEQ multiplex PCR, and TCRdb holds only the in-frame ones, with some missing. The sample consists of approximately 2,000,000 clones, around 93% of them appearing once. The specimen was naive CD4+ T cells from PBMCs. The subset denotes: CD45RA+ positively selected. This receptor was taken from a man aged 18-30 years in good health. Some clones in this sample may be carry-over from other donors' samples. This chain connects TRBV2 to TRBJ2-3; D not resolved. This CDR3 reads CASSELKEGDTQYF. The DNA of the CDR3 is TGTGCCAGCAGTGAATTAAAGGAAGGAGATACGCAGTATTTT. Based on the CDR3 plus reference TRBV2 and TRBJ2-3, the full variable domain is EPEVTQTPSHQVTQMGQEVILRCVPISNHLYFYWYRQILGQKVEFLVSFYNNEISEKSEIFDDQFSVERPDGSNFTLKIRSTKLEDSAMYFCASSELKEGDTQYFGPGTRLTVL.